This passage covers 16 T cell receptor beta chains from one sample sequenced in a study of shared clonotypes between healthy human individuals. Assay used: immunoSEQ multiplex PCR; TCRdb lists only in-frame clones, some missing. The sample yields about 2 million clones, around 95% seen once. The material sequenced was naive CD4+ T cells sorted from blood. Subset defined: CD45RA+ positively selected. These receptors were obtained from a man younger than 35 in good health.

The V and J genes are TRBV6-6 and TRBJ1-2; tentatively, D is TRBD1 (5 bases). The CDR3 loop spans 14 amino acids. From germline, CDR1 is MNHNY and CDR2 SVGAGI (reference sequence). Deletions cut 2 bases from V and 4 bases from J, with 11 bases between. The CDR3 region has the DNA TGTGCCAGCAGTTACGACTTAGGGACCTATGGCTACACCTTC. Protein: CASSYDLGTYGYTF.

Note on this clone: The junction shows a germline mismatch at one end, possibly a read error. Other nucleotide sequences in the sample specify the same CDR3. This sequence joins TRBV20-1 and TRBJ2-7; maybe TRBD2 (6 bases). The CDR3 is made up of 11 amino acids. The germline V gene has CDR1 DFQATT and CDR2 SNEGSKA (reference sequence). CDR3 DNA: TGTAGTGCCGAAACGGGGGACGAGCAGTACTTC. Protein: CSAETGDEQYF.

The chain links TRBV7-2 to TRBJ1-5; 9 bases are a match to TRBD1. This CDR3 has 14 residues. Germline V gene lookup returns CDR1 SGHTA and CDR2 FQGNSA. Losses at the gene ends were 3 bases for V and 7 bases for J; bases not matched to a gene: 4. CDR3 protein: CASSFRTGEQPQHF. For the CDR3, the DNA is TGTGCCAGCAGCTTTAGGACAGGGGAGCAGCCCCAGCATTTT.

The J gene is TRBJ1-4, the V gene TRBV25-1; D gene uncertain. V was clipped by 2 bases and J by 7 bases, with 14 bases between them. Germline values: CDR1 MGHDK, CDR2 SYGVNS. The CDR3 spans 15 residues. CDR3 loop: CASSETAITGEKLFF. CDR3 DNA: TGTGCCAGCAGTGAAACGGCTATCACGGGTGAAAAACTGTTTTTT.

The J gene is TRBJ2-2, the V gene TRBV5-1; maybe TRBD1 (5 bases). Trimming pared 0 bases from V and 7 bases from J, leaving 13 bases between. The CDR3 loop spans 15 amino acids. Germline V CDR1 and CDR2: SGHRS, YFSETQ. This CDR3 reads CASSLAVRADGELFF. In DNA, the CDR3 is TGCGCCAGCAGCTTGGCCGTCAGGGCTGACGGGGAGCTGTTTTTT. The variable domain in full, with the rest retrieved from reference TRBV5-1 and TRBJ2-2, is KAGVTQTPRYLIKTRGQQVTLSCSPISGHRSVSWYQQTPGQGLQFLFEYFSETQRNKGNFPGRFSGRQFSNSRSEMNVSTLELGDSALYLCASSLAVRADGELFFGEGSRLTVL.

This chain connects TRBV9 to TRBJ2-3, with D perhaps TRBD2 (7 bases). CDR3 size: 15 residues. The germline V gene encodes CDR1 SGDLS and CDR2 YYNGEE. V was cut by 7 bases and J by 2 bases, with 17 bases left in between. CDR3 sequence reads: CASSEGGGATDTQYF. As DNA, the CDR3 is TGTGCCAGCTCAGAAGGGGGGGGAGCCACAGATACGCAGTATTTT.

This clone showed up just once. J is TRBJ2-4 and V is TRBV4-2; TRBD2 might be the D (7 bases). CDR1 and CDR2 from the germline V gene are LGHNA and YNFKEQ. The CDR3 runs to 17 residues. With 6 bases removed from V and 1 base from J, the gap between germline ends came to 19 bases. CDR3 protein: CASRENRDGGAKNIQYF. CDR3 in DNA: TGTGCCAGCAGAGAGAACAGGGACGGGGGGGCCAAAAACATTCAGTACTTC.

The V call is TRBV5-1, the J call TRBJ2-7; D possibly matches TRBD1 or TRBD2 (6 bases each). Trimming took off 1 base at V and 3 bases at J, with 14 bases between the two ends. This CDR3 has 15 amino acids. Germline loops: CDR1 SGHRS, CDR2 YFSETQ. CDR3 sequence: CASSLRTGTLYEQYF. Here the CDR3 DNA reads TGCGCCAGCAGCTTGCGTACAGGGACTCTCTACGAGCAGTACTTC.

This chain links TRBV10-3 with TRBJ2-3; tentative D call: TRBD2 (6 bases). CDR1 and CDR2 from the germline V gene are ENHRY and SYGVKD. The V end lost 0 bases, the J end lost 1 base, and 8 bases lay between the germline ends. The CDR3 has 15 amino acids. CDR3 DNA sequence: TGTGCCATCAGTGAGTCATGGGGGGGCACAGATACGCAGTATTTT. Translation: CAISESWGGTDTQYF.

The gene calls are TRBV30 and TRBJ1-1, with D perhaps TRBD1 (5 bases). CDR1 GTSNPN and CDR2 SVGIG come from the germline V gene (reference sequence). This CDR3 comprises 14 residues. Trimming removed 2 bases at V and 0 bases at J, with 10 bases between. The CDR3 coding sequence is TGTGCCTGGAGTACGGGGCCGCTGAACACTGAAGCTTTCTTT. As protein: CAWSTGPLNTEAFF.

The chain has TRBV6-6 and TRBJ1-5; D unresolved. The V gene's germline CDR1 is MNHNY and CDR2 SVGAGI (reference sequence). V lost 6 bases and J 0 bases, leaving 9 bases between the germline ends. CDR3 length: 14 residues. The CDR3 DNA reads TGTGCCAGCAGACACTTCGATAGCAATCAGCCCCAGCATTTT. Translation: CASRHFDSNQPQHF.

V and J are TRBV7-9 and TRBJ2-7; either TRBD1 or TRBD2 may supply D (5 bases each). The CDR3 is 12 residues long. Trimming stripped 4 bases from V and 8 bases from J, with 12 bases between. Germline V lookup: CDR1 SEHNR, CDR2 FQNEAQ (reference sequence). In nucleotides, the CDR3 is TGTGCCAGCAGCTCTCCTCCGGGACAGCAGTACTTC. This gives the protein CASSSPPGQQYF. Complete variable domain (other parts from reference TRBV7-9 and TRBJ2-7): DTGVSQNPRHKITKRGQNVTFRCDPISEHNRLYWYRQTLGQGPEFLTYFQNEAQLEKSRLLSDRFSAERPKGSFSTLEIQRTEQGDSAMYLCASSSPPGQQYFGPGTRLTVT.

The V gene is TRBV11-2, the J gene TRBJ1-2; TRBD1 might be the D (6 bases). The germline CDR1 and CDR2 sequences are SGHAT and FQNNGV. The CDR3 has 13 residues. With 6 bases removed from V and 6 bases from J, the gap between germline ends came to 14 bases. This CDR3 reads CASSRGRTDGYTF. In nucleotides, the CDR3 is TGTGCCAGCAGTCGGGGGCGGACAGATGGCTACACCTTC.

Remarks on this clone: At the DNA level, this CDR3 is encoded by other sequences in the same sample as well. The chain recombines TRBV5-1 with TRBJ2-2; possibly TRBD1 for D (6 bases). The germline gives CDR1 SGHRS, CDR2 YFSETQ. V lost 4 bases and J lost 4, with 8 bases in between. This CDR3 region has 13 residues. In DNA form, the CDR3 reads TGCGCCAGCAGCGTGGACAGCACCGGGGAGCTGTTTTTT. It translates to CASSVDSTGELFF.

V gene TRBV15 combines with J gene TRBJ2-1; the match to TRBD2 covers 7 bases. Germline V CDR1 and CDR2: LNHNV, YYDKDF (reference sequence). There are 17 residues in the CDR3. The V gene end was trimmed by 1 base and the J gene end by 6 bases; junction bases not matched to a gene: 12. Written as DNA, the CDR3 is TGTGCCACCAGCAGAGGCGGAGCGGGGTCCCTTCGCAATGAGCAGTTCTTC. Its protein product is CATSRGGAGSLRNEQFF.

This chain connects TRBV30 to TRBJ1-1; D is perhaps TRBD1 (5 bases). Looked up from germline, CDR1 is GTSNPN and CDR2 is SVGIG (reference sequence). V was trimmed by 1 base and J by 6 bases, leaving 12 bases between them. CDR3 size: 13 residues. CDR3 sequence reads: CAWSARGSAEAFF. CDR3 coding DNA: TGTGCCTGGAGTGCACGGGGGAGCGCTGAAGCTTTCTTT.